Only a few counts were recorded for the clone carrying this TCR beta chain. The antigen is undetermined. CDR1 is ENHRY and CDR2 is SYGVKD in the germline V gene. This CDR3 region has 14 residues. V trimming: 5 bases; J trimming: 4 bases; junction bases outside the gene matches: 6. The sample is drawn from a study of blood T cells in healthy people across ages. Study observations and caveats: Higher naive T cell percentage went strongly together with higher TCR beta diversity.

The use of a sample-barcoded 5' primer and a J-beta primer mix characterized a second PCR of about 6 to 11 cycles. Each CDR3 protein gets one entry after TCRdb re-called the 5' RACE reads with MiXCR. The sample yields about 1.8 million distinct CDR3 sequences, around 48% seen once. This clonotype was obtained from a woman between 35 and 50 years old in good health. This chain connects TRBV10-3 to TRBJ2-7, with 9 bases matching TRBD1. The specimen sequenced was blood. In DNA form, the CDR3 reads TGTGCCATCAGTAGCCGGGACAGGGTTTACGAGCAGTACTTC. It is translated as CAISSRDRVYEQYF.